Shown below are 25 T cell receptor beta chains from a single sample sequenced in a study of Ad26.COV2.S vaccination and SARS-CoV-2 variants. Only in-frame clones appear in the TCRdb table, and some are missing; sequencing was by immunoSEQ multiplex PCR. This repertoire shows 300,000 to 400,000 clones, roughly 90% found once; its top ten account for around 6.4%. Documented treatment: some 20 received Ad26.COV2.S at low or high dose, single or two shots; several received placebo; per-sample allocation not given. It was on day 63 after the first vaccine or placebo injection that samples were taken. This material consisted of peripheral blood, taken in a trial of Ad26.COV2.S vaccine versus placebo. Receptors originate from a person aged 18 to 65 who received the Ad26.COV2.S COVID-19 vaccine or a placebo.

This chain connects TRBV5-1 to TRBJ2-4, with D unresolved. CDR1 and CDR2 from the germline V gene are SGHRS and YFSETQ. Trimming removed 0 bases at V and 3 bases at J, with 10 bases between. There are 15 residues in the CDR3. The CDR3 bases are TGCGCCAGCAGCTTGGGCTCGGGTAACAAAAACATTCAGTACTTC. Translation gives CASSLGSGNKNIQYF.

This chain links TRBV7-2 with TRBJ2-3, with a possible D match to TRBD2 (7 bases). V was pared by 0 bases and J by 3 bases, with 10 bases between. CDR1 is SGHTA and CDR2 is FQGNSA in the germline V gene. This CDR3 has 15 amino acids. The chain's CDR3 is CASSLAGGRTDTQYF. The CDR3 region has the DNA TGTGCCAGCAGCTTAGCGGGGGGGCGTACAGATACGCAGTATTTT.

The chain couples TRBV27 to TRBJ2-7; perhaps TRBD2 as D (6 bases). Germline assignment: CDR1 MNHEY and CDR2 SMNVEV (reference sequence). Trimming pared 3 bases from V and 5 bases from J, leaving 14 bases between. CDR3 size: 14 residues. Here the CDR3 DNA reads TGTGCCAGCAGTTTTGGGGGGTTTTTCGACGAGCAGTACTTC. Protein: CASSFGGFFDEQYF.

V usage is TRBV9 and J usage is TRBJ2-7, with D unresolved. V lost 0 bases, J lost 2 bases, and 9 bases lay in between. Germline V CDR1 and CDR2: SGDLS, YYNGEE. The CDR3 length is 14 residues. CDR3 region: CASSVDSSTYEQYF. CDR3 nucleotides: TGTGCCAGCAGCGTAGATAGCAGCACCTACGAGCAGTACTTC. Together with reference TRBV9 and TRBJ2-7, the CDR3 gives the full variable domain: DSGVTQTPKHLITATGQRVTLRCSPRSGDLSVYWYQQSLDQGLQFLIQYYNGEERAKGNILERFSAQQFPDLHSELNLSSLELGDSALYFCASSVDSSTYEQYFGPGTRLTVT.

The chain recombines TRBV28 with TRBJ2-1, with D possibly being TRBD1 (5 bases). V lost 6 bases, J lost 4 bases, and 19 bases lay in between. The CDR3 runs 16 residues. From germline, CDR1 is MDHEN and CDR2 SYDVKM. CDR3 region: CASSPLRAGVYNEQFF. For the CDR3, the DNA is TGTGCCAGCAGCCCTCTCAGGGCAGGAGTATACAATGAGCAGTTCTTC.

The rearrangement joins TRBV7-9 to TRBJ1-1, with TRBD1 matching 7 bases. Germline V gene lookup returns CDR1 SEHNR and CDR2 FQNEAQ (reference sequence). This CDR3 region has 13 residues. Trimming took 6 bases from V and 7 from J; bases not matched to a gene: 8. The CDR3 sequence: CASSPGTENEAFF. CDR3 coding DNA: TGTGCCAGCAGTCCCGGGACAGAGAATGAAGCTTTCTTT.

This rearrangement joins TRBV27 to TRBJ2-2; no clear D gene. Germline-derived CDR1 and CDR2 are MNHEY and SMNVEV (reference sequence). Between the trimmed V and J ends, which lost 5 bases and 6 bases, there was a span of 13 bases. This CDR3 is built from 14 residues. The CDR3 region has the DNA TGTGCCAGCAGTCCCCCCATGTACCCCGGGGAGCTGTTTTTT. Translating it yields CASSPPMYPGELFF.

The chain recombines TRBV30 with TRBJ1-4; 9 bases match TRBD1. V lost 4 bases, J lost 6 bases, and 9 bases stayed unmatched. Germline CDR1 and CDR2: GTSNPN and SVGIG (reference sequence). The CDR3 length is 15 residues. Here the CDR3 reads CAWIPTGGPYEKLFF. The CDR3, as DNA: TGTGCCTGGATCCCCACAGGGGGCCCGTATGAAAAACTGTTTTTT.

This clone was detected only a few times. The chain recombines TRBV19 with TRBJ1-2; 11 positions match TRBD1. The CDR3 consists of 17 residues. Germline V gene lookup returns CDR1 LNHDA and CDR2 SQIVND (reference sequence). V dropped 5 bases and J dropped 0; count of bases not matched to a gene: 8. This CDR3 reads CASSFGQGAWANYGYTF. CDR3 DNA: TGTGCCAGTAGTTTTGGACAGGGGGCTTGGGCTAACTATGGCTACACCTTC. The variable domain in full, with the rest retrieved from reference TRBV19 and TRBJ1-2, is DGGITQSPKYLFRKEGQNVTLSCEQNLNHDAMYWYRQDPGQGLRLIYYSQIVNDFQKGDIAEGYSVSREKKESFPLTVTSAQKNPTAFYLCASSFGQGAWANYGYTFGSGTRLTVV.

As regards this clone: Other DNA variants within this sample encode the same CDR3. The chain joins TRBV7-9 to TRBJ1-5, with D perhaps matching TRBD1 (5 bases). Trimming removed 4 bases from V and 4 bases from J, with 8 bases in between. Germline loops: CDR1 SEHNR, CDR2 FQNEAQ (reference sequence). The CDR3 is made up of 13 amino acids. CDR3 residues: CASSSGGNQPQHF. CDR3 in DNA: TGTGCCAGCAGCTCCGGGGGGAATCAGCCCCAGCATTTT.

CDR3 DNA: TGTGCCAGCAGCCCAGGTGGGGGCCCGGGGGAGCAGTACTTC. It specifies CASSPGGGPGEQYF. The chain is built from TRBV7-3 and TRBJ2-7; tentative D call: TRBD1 (6 bases). CDR3 size: 14 residues. V was trimmed by 5 bases and J by 7 bases, leaving 18 bases between them. The V gene's germline CDR1 is SGHTA and CDR2 FQGTGA.

This clone was counted a few times. The rearrangement links TRBV11-1 to TRBJ2-2; 8 nucleotides align to TRBD2. V dropped 5 bases and J dropped 4; count of bases not matched to a gene: 6. Germline V gives CDR1 SGHAT, CDR2 FQDESV (reference sequence). The CDR3 covers 15 residues. The CDR3 region is CASSLIAGSTGELFF. The CDR3, as DNA: TGTGCCAGCAGCCTAATAGCGGGATCCACCGGGGAGCTGTTTTTT.

Only a few counts were recorded for this clone. The chain links TRBV14 to TRBJ1-2; 7 bases match TRBD1. Germline CDR1 is SGHDN and CDR2 is FVKESK. The CDR3 has 14 amino acids. The J segment lost 8 bases and the V segment lost 0 bases, leaving 6 bases of the junction unmatched. CDR3 region: CASSQEETGTGYTF. CDR3 bases: TGTGCCAGCAGCCAAGAAGAGACAGGGACCGGCTACACCTTC.

This clone was counted between two and nine times. J is TRBJ1-6 and V is TRBV7-2; D unresolved. Germline CDR1 reads SGHTA; CDR2 reads FQGNSA. The CDR3 consists of 13 residues. With 3 bases removed from V and 9 bases from J, the gap between germline ends came to 9 bases. The CDR3 DNA reads as TGTGCCAGCAGCTTGCATGCGGTTTCACCCCTCCACTTT. Protein: CASSLHAVSPLHF. Looking up the rest from reference TRBV7-2 and TRBJ1-6 gives the full variable domain: GAGVSQSPSNKVTEKGKDVELRCDPISGHTALYWYRQSLGQGLEFLIYFQGNSAPDKSGLPSDRFSAERTGGSVSTLTIQRTQQEDSAVYLCASSLHAVSPLHFGNGTRLTVT.

V gene TRBV9 combines with J gene TRBJ2-2; D gene unclear. The ends were cut back, 0 bases at V and 4 bases at J, with 7 bases in the middle. CDR1 is SGDLS, CDR2 YYNGEE, per germline. CDR3 length: 14 amino acids. The CDR3 DNA is TGTGCCAGCAGCGTAGACTTCGGCACCGGGGAGCTGTTTTTT. Its translation: CASSVDFGTGELFF. The full variable domain, completed using reference TRBV9 and TRBJ2-2, is DSGVTQTPKHLITATGQRVTLRCSPRSGDLSVYWYQQSLDQGLQFLIQYYNGEERAKGNILERFSAQQFPDLHSELNLSSLELGDSALYFCASSVDFGTGELFFGEGSRLTVL.

J is TRBJ1-5 and V is TRBV6-6; TRBD1 matches at 8 bases. V lost 5 bases, J lost 1 base, and 7 bases stayed unmatched. CDR3 size: 16 residues. Looked up from germline, CDR1 is MNHNY and CDR2 is SVGAGI (reference sequence). The CDR3 nucleotides are TGTGCCAGCAGTGCGCAACAGGGGGTAAGCAATCAGCCCCAGCATTTT. Encoded protein: CASSAQQGVSNQPQHF.

This rearrangement joins TRBV19 to TRBJ1-1; 8 bases map to TRBD1. The CDR3 is made up of 12 amino acids. The germline V gene encodes CDR1 LNHDA and CDR2 SQIVND (reference sequence). The J segment lost 8 bases and the V segment lost 5 bases, leaving 4 bases of the junction unmatched. DNA of the CDR3: TGTGCCAGTAGTCTCGACAGGGGAGAAGCTTTCTTT. This sequence encodes CASSLDRGEAFF.

Only one count was recorded for this clone. This chain joins TRBV6-2 or TRBV6-3 and TRBJ2-1; no reliable D call. The germline V and J ends were trimmed by 0 bases and 3 bases, with 9 bases remaining between them. CDR1 is MNHEY, CDR2 SVGEGT, per germline. The CDR3 spans 15 residues. The CDR3: CASSYSRRSYNEQFF. DNA for the CDR3: TGTGCCAGCAGTTACTCAAGAAGGAGCTACAATGAGCAGTTCTTC.

The V gene is TRBV6-2 or TRBV6-3, the J gene TRBJ2-3; 13 bases are a match to TRBD2. This CDR3 is built from 17 residues. CDR1 is MNHEY and CDR2 is SVGEGT in the germline V gene. The J segment lost 8 bases and the V segment lost 2 bases, leaving 10 bases of the junction unmatched. The CDR3 nucleotides read TGTGCCAGCAGTTACCGATCTACTAGCGGGAGGGCCGCTACGCAGTATTTT. Translating gives CASSYRSTSGRAATQYF.

The chain joins TRBV30 to TRBJ2-2, with 8 positions matching TRBD1. The CDR3 runs 16 residues. V lost 0 bases and J lost 4; bases outside the gene matches: 7. Germline V gene data show CDR1 as GTSNPN and CDR2 as SVGIG (reference sequence). The CDR3 is CAWSVKDRVVTGELFF. Here the CDR3 DNA reads TGTGCCTGGAGTGTAAAGGACAGGGTTGTCACCGGGGAGCTGTTTTTT.

This chain connects TRBV4-2 to TRBJ2-1; the D is unclear. The CDR3 extends over 21 amino acids. The ends were cut back, 2 bases at V and 0 bases at J, with 26 bases in the middle. CDR1 and CDR2 (germline): LGHNA, YNFKEQ. This CDR3 reads CASSQLRSFLSGPSSYNEQFF. For the CDR3, the DNA is TGTGCCAGCAGCCAACTAAGATCTTTTTTATCAGGCCCAAGCTCCTACAATGAGCAGTTCTTC.

The J gene is TRBJ1-1, the V gene TRBV7-3; D not resolved. Between the trimmed V and J ends, which lost 2 bases and 0 bases, there was a span of 7 bases. From germline, CDR1 is SGHTA and CDR2 FQGTGA. This CDR3 has 14 amino acids. CDR3: CASSLGGLNTEAFF. The CDR3 nucleotides are TGTGCCAGCAGCTTAGGAGGGCTGAACACTGAAGCTTTCTTT.

This sequence joins TRBV5-6 and TRBJ2-1; D gene unclear. CDR1 is SGHDT and CDR2 is YYEEEE in the germline V gene. V was pared by 5 bases and J by 2 bases, with 11 bases between. The CDR3 spans 14 residues. CDR3 amino acids: CASSLVEAYNEQFF. CDR3 nucleotides: TGTGCCAGCAGTCTTGTAGAAGCCTACAATGAGCAGTTCTTC.

The V call is TRBV3-1 (or the pseudogene TRBV3-2), the J call TRBJ2-7; tentatively, D is TRBD2 (6 bases). Germline lookup yields CDR1 LGHDT and CDR2 YNNKEL (reference sequence). With 4 bases removed from V and 5 bases from J, the gap between germline ends came to 9 bases. This CDR3 has 12 amino acids. As DNA, the CDR3 is TGTGCCAGCAGCCCCTGGGGGGACGAGCAGTACTTC. As protein: CASSPWGDEQYF.

The V gene is TRBV7-2, the J gene TRBJ2-2; D is unclear. CDR3 size: 15 residues. Trimming took 7 bases from V and 1 from J, leaving 13 bases between them. Looked up from germline, CDR1 is SGHTA and CDR2 is FQGNSA. CDR3 in DNA: TGTGCCAGCACCCCTCCCCAGCGGAACACCGGGGAGCTGTTTTTT. Translation gives CASTPPQRNTGELFF.